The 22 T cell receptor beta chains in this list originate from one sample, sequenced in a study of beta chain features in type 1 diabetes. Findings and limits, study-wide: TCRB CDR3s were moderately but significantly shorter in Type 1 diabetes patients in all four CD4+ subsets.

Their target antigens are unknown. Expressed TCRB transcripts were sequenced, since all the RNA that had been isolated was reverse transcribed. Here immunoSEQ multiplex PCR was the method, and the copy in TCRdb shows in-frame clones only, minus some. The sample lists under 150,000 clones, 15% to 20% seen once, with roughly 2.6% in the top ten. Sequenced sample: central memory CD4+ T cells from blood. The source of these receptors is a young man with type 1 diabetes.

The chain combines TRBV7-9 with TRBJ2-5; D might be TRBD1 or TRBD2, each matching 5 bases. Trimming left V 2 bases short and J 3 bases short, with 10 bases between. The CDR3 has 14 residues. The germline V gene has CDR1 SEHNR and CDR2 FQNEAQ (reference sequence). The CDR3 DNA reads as TGTGCCAGCAGCTTAACCATGGGGGAAGAGACCCAGTACTTC. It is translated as CASSLTMGEETQYF.

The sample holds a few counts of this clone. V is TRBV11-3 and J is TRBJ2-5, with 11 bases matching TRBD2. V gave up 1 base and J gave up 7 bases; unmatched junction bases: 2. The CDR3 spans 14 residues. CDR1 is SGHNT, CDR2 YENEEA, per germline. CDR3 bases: TGTGCCAGCAGCTTAGGGACTAGCGGGTTGACCCAGTACTTC. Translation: CASSLGTSGLTQYF.

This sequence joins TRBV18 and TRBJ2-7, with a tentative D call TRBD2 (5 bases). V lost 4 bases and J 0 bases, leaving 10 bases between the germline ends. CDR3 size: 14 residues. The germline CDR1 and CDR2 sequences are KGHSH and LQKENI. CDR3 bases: TGTGCCAGCTCACTAGGACTGACCTCCTACGAGCAGTACTTC. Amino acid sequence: CASSLGLTSYEQYF.

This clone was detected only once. CDR3 protein: CASSDTGLGEQFF. The CDR3 nucleotides are TGTGCCAGCAGCGATACGGGACTCGGTGAGCAGTTCTTC. This rearrangement joins TRBV6-5 to TRBJ2-1; D is possibly TRBD2 (6 bases). V was pared by 6 bases and J by 9 bases, with 15 bases between. This CDR3 contains 13 residues. The germline CDR1 and CDR2 sequences are MNHEY and SVGAGI.

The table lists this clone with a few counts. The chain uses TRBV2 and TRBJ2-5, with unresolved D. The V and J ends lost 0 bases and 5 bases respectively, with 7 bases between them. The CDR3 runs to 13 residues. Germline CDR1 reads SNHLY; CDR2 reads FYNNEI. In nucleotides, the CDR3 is TGTGCCAGCAGTGAAGCGCAGAGGGAGACCCAGTACTTC. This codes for CASSEAQRETQYF.

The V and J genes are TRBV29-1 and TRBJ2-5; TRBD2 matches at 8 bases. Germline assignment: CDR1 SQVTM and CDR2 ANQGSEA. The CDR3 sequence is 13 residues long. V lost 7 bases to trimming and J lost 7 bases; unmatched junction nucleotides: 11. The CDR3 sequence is CSAVAGGVTTQYF. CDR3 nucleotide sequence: TGCAGCGCCGTCGCCGGGGGGGTAACGACCCAGTACTTC.

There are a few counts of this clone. The CDR3 coding sequence is TGCGCCAGCAGCGGGGACAGGGGCGAGCAGTACTTC. Amino acids: CASSGDRGEQYF. The chain couples TRBV5-1 to TRBJ2-7, with 10 positions matching TRBD1. Per germline, CDR1 SGHRS and CDR2 YFSETQ. CDR3 length: 12 amino acids. The J segment lost 6 bases and the V segment lost 4 bases, leaving 1 base of the junction unmatched.

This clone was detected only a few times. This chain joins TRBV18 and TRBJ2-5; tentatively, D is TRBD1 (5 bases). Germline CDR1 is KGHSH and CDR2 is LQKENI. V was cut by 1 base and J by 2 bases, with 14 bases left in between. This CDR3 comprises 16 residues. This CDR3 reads CASSPLQTVFQETQYF. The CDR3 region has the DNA TGTGCCAGCTCACCACTTCAGACAGTTTTTCAAGAGACCCAGTACTTC. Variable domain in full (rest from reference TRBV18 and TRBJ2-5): NAGVMQNPRHLVRRRGQEARLRCSPMKGHSHVYWYRQLPEEGLKFMVYLQKENIIDESGMPKERFSAEFPKEGPSILRIQQVVRGDSAAYFCASSPLQTVFQETQYFGPGTRLLVL.

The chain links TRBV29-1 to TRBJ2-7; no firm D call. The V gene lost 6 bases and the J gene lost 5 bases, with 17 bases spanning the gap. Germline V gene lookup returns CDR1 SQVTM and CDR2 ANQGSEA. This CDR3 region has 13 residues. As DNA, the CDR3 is TGCAGCGTGGATTTTTATGGAAGGGACGAGCAGTACTTC. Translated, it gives CSVDFYGRDEQYF.

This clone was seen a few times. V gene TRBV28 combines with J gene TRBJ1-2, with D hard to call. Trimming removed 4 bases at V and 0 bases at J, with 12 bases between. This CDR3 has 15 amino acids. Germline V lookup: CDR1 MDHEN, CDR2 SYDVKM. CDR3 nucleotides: TGTGCCAGCAGTTCTTCAAGTACAGCTAACTATGGCTACACCTTC. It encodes CASSSSSTANYGYTF.

CDR3 in DNA: TGCGCCAGCAGCCAGCGGACAGGGTTTGACGAGACCCAGTACTTC. Encoded protein: CASSQRTGFDETQYF. The rearrangement joins TRBV4-3 to TRBJ2-5, with 8 bases that match TRBD1. Per the germline V gene, CDR1 is LGHNA and CDR2 is YSLEER. The CDR3 loop spans 15 amino acids. The V segment lost 3 bases and the J segment 5 bases; nucleotides outside the gene matches: 8.

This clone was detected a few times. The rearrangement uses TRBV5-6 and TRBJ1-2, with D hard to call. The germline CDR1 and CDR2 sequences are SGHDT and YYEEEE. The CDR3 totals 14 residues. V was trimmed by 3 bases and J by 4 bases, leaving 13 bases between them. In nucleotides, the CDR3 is TGTGCCAGCAGCTCTCTATCGGGTCCCTATGGCTACACCTTC. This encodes CASSSLSGPYGYTF.

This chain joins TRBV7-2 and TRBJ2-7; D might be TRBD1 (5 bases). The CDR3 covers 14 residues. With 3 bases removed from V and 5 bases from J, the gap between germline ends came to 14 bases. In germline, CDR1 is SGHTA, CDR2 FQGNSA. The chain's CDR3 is CASSLIRERNEQYF. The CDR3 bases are TGTGCCAGCAGCTTGATCAGGGAAAGGAACGAGCAGTACTTC. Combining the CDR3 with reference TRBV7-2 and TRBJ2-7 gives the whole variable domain GAGVSQSPSNKVTEKGKDVELRCDPISGHTALYWYRQSLGQGLEFLIYFQGNSAPDKSGLPSDRFSAERTGGSVSTLTIQRTQQEDSAVYLCASSLIRERNEQYFGPGTRLTVT.

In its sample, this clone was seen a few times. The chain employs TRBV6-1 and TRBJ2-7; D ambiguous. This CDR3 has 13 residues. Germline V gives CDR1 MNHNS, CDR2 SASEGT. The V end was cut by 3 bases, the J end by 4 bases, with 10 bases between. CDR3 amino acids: CASSESGVYEQYF. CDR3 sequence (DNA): TGTGCCAGCAGTGAGAGTGGGGTATACGAGCAGTACTTC.

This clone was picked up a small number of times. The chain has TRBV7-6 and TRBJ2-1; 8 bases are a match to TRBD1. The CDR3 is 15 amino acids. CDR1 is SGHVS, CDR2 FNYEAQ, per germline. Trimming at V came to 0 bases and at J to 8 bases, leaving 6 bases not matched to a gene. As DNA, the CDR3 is TGTGCCAGCAGCTTAGCTCGGACAGGGTTCGATGAGCAGTTCTTC. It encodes CASSLARTGFDEQFF.

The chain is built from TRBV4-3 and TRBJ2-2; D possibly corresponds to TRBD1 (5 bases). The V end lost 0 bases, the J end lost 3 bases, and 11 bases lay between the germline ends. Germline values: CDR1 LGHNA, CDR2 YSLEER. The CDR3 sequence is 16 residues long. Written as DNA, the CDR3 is TGCGCCAGCAGCCAAGACAGGGTCGGTGACACCGGGGAGCTGTTTTTT. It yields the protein CASSQDRVGDTGELFF.

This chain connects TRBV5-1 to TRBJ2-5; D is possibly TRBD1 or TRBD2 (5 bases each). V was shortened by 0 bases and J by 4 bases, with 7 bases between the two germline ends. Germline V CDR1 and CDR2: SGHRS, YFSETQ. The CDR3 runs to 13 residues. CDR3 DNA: TGCGCCAGCAGCTTGGGAGGGGCAGAGACCCAGTACTTC. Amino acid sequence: CASSLGGAETQYF.

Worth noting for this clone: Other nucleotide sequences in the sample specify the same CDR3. The CDR3 bases are TGCGCCAGCAGCCTGCTAGCGGGGGGGGAGACCCAGTACTTC. Protein sequence: CASSLLAGGETQYF. The chain combines TRBV4-1 with TRBJ2-5; 12 bases line up with TRBD2. The V gene end was trimmed by 4 bases and the J gene end by 5 bases; junction bases not matched to a gene: 2. There are 14 residues in the CDR3. Germline V gene sequence: CDR1 MGHRA, CDR2 YSYEKL.

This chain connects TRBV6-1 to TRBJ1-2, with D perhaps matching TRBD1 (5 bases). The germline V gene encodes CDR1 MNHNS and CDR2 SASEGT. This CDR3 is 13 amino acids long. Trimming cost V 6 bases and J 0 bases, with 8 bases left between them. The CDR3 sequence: CASRDSANYGYTF. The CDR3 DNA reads TGTGCCAGCAGAGACAGTGCTAACTATGGCTACACCTTC.

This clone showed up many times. The CDR3 here is CASSEATPSYEQYF. Here the CDR3 DNA reads TGCGCCAGCAGCGAGGCGACCCCCTCCTACGAGCAGTACTTC. V usage is TRBV5-1 and J usage is TRBJ2-7; D is unresolved. The CDR3 runs 14 residues. Germline V lookup: CDR1 SGHRS, CDR2 YFSETQ. The germline V and J ends were trimmed by 4 bases and 0 bases, with 11 bases remaining between them. Variable domain in full (rest from reference TRBV5-1 and TRBJ2-7): KAGVTQTPRYLIKTRGQQVTLSCSPISGHRSVSWYQQTPGQGLQFLFEYFSETQRNKGNFPGRFSGRQFSNSRSEMNVSTLELGDSALYLCASSEATPSYEQYFGPGTRLTVT.

The CDR3 DNA is TGTGCCTGGACGCGACTAGCGGGGGATGAGCAGTTCTTC. Residues: CAWTRLAGDEQFF. This chain connects TRBV30 to TRBJ2-1; 12 bases agree with TRBD2. Trimming removed 4 bases from V and 8 bases from J; junction bases left unmatched: 3. The CDR3 runs to 13 residues. CDR1 and CDR2 from the germline V gene are GTSNPN and SVGIG (reference sequence). The whole variable domain, filled in from reference TRBV30 and TRBJ2-1, reads SQTIHQWPATLVQPVGSPLSLECTVEGTSNPNLYWYRQAAGRGLQLLFYSVGIGQISSEVPQNLSASRPQDRQFILSSKKLLLSDSGFYLCAWTRLAGDEQFFGPGTRLTVL.

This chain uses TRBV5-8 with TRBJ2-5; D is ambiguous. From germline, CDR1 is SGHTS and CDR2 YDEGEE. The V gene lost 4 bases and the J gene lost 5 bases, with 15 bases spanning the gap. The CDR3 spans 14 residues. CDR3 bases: TGTGCCAGCAGCGCGACTCAGCGTCTTGAGACCCAGTACTTC. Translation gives CASSATQRLETQYF.